These 28 T cell receptor beta chains came from one sample sequenced in a study of blood T cell repertoires in COVID-19. Generated by immunoSEQ multiplex PCR, the TCRdb table keeps only in-frame clones and is missing some. The profile covers about 290,000 clones, with approximately 90% appearing a single time and approximately 4.2% taken by the ten largest. Sequencing was carried out using peripheral blood. These receptors all stem from a man aged 40-55 years with acute or convalescent COVID-19.

J is TRBJ2-2 and V is TRBV7-2, with D tentatively TRBD2 (6 bases). Germline CDR1 SGHTA, CDR2 FQGNSA. V lost 3 bases and J 7 bases, leaving 9 bases between the germline ends. The CDR3 is 13 amino acids. CDR3 sequence reads: CASSFRGYGELFF. In DNA, the CDR3 is TGTGCCAGCAGCTTCCGGGGGTACGGGGAGCTGTTTTTT.

The chain employs TRBV9 and TRBJ2-1; D is ambiguous. This CDR3 is 14 amino acids long. Trimming removed 4 bases at V and 10 bases at J, with 18 bases between. The V gene's germline CDR1 is SGDLS and CDR2 YYNGEE. CDR3 sequence reads: CASSPPAPLVEQFF. In nucleotides, the CDR3 is TGTGCCAGCAGCCCCCCAGCTCCTCTAGTAGAGCAGTTCTTC.

The chain has TRBV2 and TRBJ1-1; no reliable D call. V lost 2 bases to trimming and J lost 8 bases, with 6 bases between them. CDR3 size: 11 residues. The germline gives CDR1 SNHLY, CDR2 FYNNEI. The CDR3 sequence is CASSEIREAFF. Written as DNA, the CDR3 is TGTGCCAGCAGTGAAATCAGGGAAGCTTTCTTT.

This chain connects TRBV18 to TRBJ1-1, with D perhaps matching TRBD1 (5 bases). Trimming pared 3 bases from V and 8 bases from J, leaving 16 bases between. Germline values: CDR1 KGHSH, CDR2 LQKENI. The CDR3 runs 14 residues. The CDR3 DNA sequence: TGTGCCAGCTCACCCGTTCTCGGCCAGGGAGAAGCTTTCTTT. This gives the protein CASSPVLGQGEAFF.

The chain uses TRBV2 and TRBJ1-1, with TRBD1 as a possible D gene (5 bases). CDR1 is SNHLY and CDR2 is FYNNEI in the germline V gene. The CDR3 extends over 14 amino acids. V was clipped by 3 bases and J by 0 bases, with 8 bases between them. The CDR3 region has the DNA TGTGCCAGCAGTGAGGGGCAACTGAACACTGAAGCTTTCTTT. Amino acid sequence: CASSEGQLNTEAFF.

This chain connects TRBV24-1 to TRBJ1-5, with 7 bases identical to TRBD1. Germline CDR1 is KGHDR and CDR2 is SFDVKD. V lost 6 bases, J lost 3 bases, and 4 bases stayed unmatched. The CDR3 has 14 amino acids. The CDR3 reads CATSKTGSNQPQHF. The CDR3 region has the DNA TGTGCCACCAGTAAGACAGGGTCCAATCAGCCCCAGCATTTT.

The chain has TRBV18 and TRBJ1-5, with D maybe TRBD1 (5 bases). V was shortened by 5 bases and J by 2 bases, with 22 bases between the two germline ends. The germline V gene has CDR1 KGHSH and CDR2 LQKENI. This CDR3 comprises 18 residues. CDR3 in DNA: TGTGCCAGCTCAGTAGGGGTAAGGCGTGGAGGGGGCAATCAGCCCCAGCATTTT. It translates to CASSVGVRRGGGNQPQHF. The full variable domain, in which reference TRBV18 and TRBJ1-5 provide the parts outside the CDR3, is NAGVMQNPRHLVRRRGQEARLRCSPMKGHSHVYWYRQLPEEGLKFMVYLQKENIIDESGMPKERFSAEFPKEGPSILRIQQVVRGDSAAYFCASSVGVRRGGGNQPQHFGDGTRLSIL.

The chain employs TRBV9 and TRBJ2-7, with 9 positions matching TRBD2. CDR3 length: 15 amino acids. CDR1 SGDLS and CDR2 YYNGEE come from the germline V gene. J gave up 2 bases and V 0 bases, and 3 bases lay outside the gene matches. CDR3 coding DNA: TGTGCCAGCAGCGTAGGAGCGGGGGGCGCCTACGAGCAGTACTTC. The encoded protein is CASSVGAGGAYEQYF.

The chain has TRBV27 and TRBJ2-7; 8 bases are a match to TRBD1. This CDR3 is built from 14 residues. With 4 bases clipped from V and 5 bases from J, the junction kept 7 bases outside the gene matches. Germline loops: CDR1 MNHEY, CDR2 SMNVEV (reference sequence). The CDR3 region has the DNA TGTGCCAGCAGTTCCTGGACAGGGAAGCACGAGCAGTACTTC. Its protein product is CASSSWTGKHEQYF.

The chain couples TRBV18 to TRBJ1-1; TRBD1 matches 7 bases. The germline CDR1 and CDR2 sequences are KGHSH and LQKENI. The CDR3 is made up of 13 amino acids. V lost 5 bases, J lost 1 base, and 1 base stayed unmatched. For the CDR3, the DNA is TGTGCCAGCTCAGGGACAGCGAACACTGAAGCTTTCTTT. As protein: CASSGTANTEAFF.

The chain is built from TRBV27 and TRBJ1-2; 7 nucleotides match TRBD1. The CDR3 runs 14 residues. Germline V CDR1 and CDR2: MNHEY, SMNVEV (reference sequence). J gave up 9 bases and V 5 bases, and 12 bases lay outside the gene matches. The CDR3 nucleotides are TGTGCCAGCAGTCTAACTCGGACAGGAAATAGCTACACCTTC. Encoded protein: CASSLTRTGNSYTF.

This clone is a singleton in its sample. V gene TRBV5-4 combines with J gene TRBJ1-2; 8 nucleotides match TRBD1. The CDR3 consists of 16 residues. J was trimmed by 4 bases and V by 3 bases; bases with no gene match: 11. Per germline, CDR1 SGHNT and CDR2 YYREEE (reference sequence). CDR3 DNA sequence: TGTGCCAGCAGCTCCGGACAGGGAGACGGCGGCTATGGCTACACCTTC. It encodes CASSSGQGDGGYGYTF.

DNA for the CDR3: TGTGCCACTACAGACAGGAGGAATCAGCCCCAGCATTTT. Amino acid sequence: CATTDRRNQPQHF. The chain employs TRBV19 and TRBJ1-5; TRBD1 is a possible D gene (6 bases). This CDR3 has 13 amino acids. Trimming stripped 10 bases from V and 4 bases from J, with 14 bases between. The germline CDR1 and CDR2 sequences are LNHDA and SQIVND (reference sequence).

The chain links TRBV4-1 to TRBJ1-1, with TRBD1 matching 11 bases. Germline V lookup: CDR1 MGHRA, CDR2 YSYEKL. The CDR3 is 13 amino acids. Trimming at V came to 4 bases and at J to 5 bases, leaving 0 bases not matched to a gene. CDR3 sequence reads: CASSRDRGTEAFF. CDR3 DNA sequence: TGCGCCAGCAGCCGGGACAGGGGGACTGAAGCTTTCTTT.

The chain is built from TRBV19 and TRBJ2-4; no clear D. The V gene lost 5 bases and the J gene lost 1 base, with 12 bases spanning the gap. The germline gives CDR1 LNHDA, CDR2 SQIVND (reference sequence). This CDR3 is 15 amino acids long. Here the CDR3 reads CASSDRQAAKNIQYF. The CDR3 region has the DNA TGTGCCAGTAGTGATCGGCAGGCGGCCAAAAACATTCAGTACTTC.

The chain employs TRBV18 and TRBJ1-1, with D maybe TRBD1 (5 bases). Germline V gene sequence: CDR1 KGHSH, CDR2 LQKENI. Trimming took off 3 bases at V and 13 bases at J, with 18 bases between the two ends. The CDR3 is 13 amino acids. The CDR3 loop is CASSPPVGQGYFF. CDR3 in DNA: TGTGCCAGCTCACCCCCGGTGGGGCAGGGCTATTTCTTT. The whole variable domain, filled in from reference TRBV18 and TRBJ1-1, reads NAGVMQNPRHLVRRRGQEARLRCSPMKGHSHVYWYRQLPEEGLKFMVYLQKENIIDESGMPKERFSAEFPKEGPSILRIQQVVRGDSAAYFCASSPPVGQGYFFGQGTRLTVV.

The chain employs TRBV15 and TRBJ1-4; D is possibly TRBD1 (5 bases). The V gene lost 3 bases and the J gene lost 3 bases, with 8 bases spanning the gap. The CDR3 has 14 amino acids. Germline CDR1 is LNHNV and CDR2 is YYDKDF (reference sequence). CDR3 bases: TGTGCCACCAGCAGCGCGGGGGCTAATGAAAAACTGTTTTTT. Translated, it gives CATSSAGANEKLFF.

V is TRBV29-1 and J is TRBJ1-4; D remains ambiguous. V was clipped by 6 bases and J by 7 bases, with 18 bases between them. Germline CDR1 and CDR2: SQVTM and ANQGSEA. The CDR3 extends over 14 amino acids. The CDR3 sequence is CSVLDGGRSEKLFF. CDR3 sequence (DNA): TGCAGCGTCCTCGATGGAGGGAGGAGTGAAAAACTGTTTTTT.

The V call is TRBV4-1, the J call TRBJ2-2; D gene unclear. From germline, CDR1 is MGHRA and CDR2 YSYEKL. V lost 1 base to trimming and J lost 6 bases, with 12 bases between them. The CDR3 totals 15 residues. The CDR3 region is CASSQGIRLAGELFF. The CDR3 DNA reads TGCGCCAGCAGCCAAGGGATTAGACTCGCCGGGGAGCTGTTTTTT.

The rearrangement links TRBV5-4 to TRBJ2-1; no definite D call. Trimming took off 5 bases at V and 7 bases at J, with 13 bases between the two ends. This CDR3 has 13 amino acids. Germline assignment: CDR1 SGHNT and CDR2 YYREEE (reference sequence). The CDR3 is CASSWVADNEQFF. CDR3 DNA: TGTGCCAGCAGTTGGGTCGCGGATAATGAGCAGTTCTTC.

The genes are TRBV2 and TRBJ1-1; D call uncertain. Looked up from germline, CDR1 is SNHLY and CDR2 is FYNNEI. The V end lost 2 bases, the J end lost 3 bases, and 10 bases lay between the germline ends. The CDR3 totals 14 residues. As DNA, the CDR3 is TGTGCCAGCAGTGAACGGCGGGGTGACACTGAAGCTTTCTTT. This translates into CASSERRGDTEAFF.

V is TRBV27 and J is TRBJ2-7, with D hard to call. Trimming removed 3 bases at V and 1 base at J, with 10 bases between. Germline CDR1 and CDR2: MNHEY and SMNVEV (reference sequence). This CDR3 has 14 residues. Here the CDR3 DNA reads TGTGCCAGCAGTTTCCAGGATGCATCCTACGAGCAGTACTTC. It encodes CASSFQDASYEQYF.

The chain has TRBV5-1 and TRBJ2-5, with a tentative D call TRBD1 (7 bases). CDR3 size: 14 residues. Trimming took 0 bases from V and 5 from J, leaving 11 bases between them. Germline V gene lookup returns CDR1 SGHRS and CDR2 YFSETQ. This CDR3 is CASSLEGAGETQYF. In nucleotides, the CDR3 is TGCGCCAGCAGCTTGGAGGGGGCGGGGGAGACCCAGTACTTC.

The V and J genes are TRBV11-2 and TRBJ1-1; D might be TRBD1 (6 bases). V was clipped by 0 bases and J by 2 bases, with 13 bases between them. Germline V gene lookup returns CDR1 SGHAT and CDR2 FQNNGV. This CDR3 has 16 residues. The CDR3 DNA sequence: TGTGCCAGCAGCTTAGATAGAGGCAGGGGAAACACTGAAGCTTTCTTT. Residues: CASSLDRGRGNTEAFF.

This clone occurred once. J is TRBJ2-1 and V is TRBV4-1, with a possible D match to TRBD1 (6 bases). This CDR3 is 15 amino acids long. The germline CDR1 and CDR2 sequences are MGHRA and YSYEKL. Trimming stripped 4 bases from V and 3 bases from J, with 13 bases between. The CDR3 loop is CASSPTGSLYNEQFF. CDR3 bases: TGCGCCAGCAGCCCGACAGGATCCCTCTACAATGAGCAGTTCTTC.

In DNA form, the CDR3 reads TGTGCCAGCAGTCCTTTCCGGGACATTGGCTACACCTTC. Translating it yields CASSPFRDIGYTF. This chain links TRBV12-3 or TRBV12-4 with TRBJ1-2, with D perhaps TRBD1 (6 bases). The CDR3 loop spans 13 amino acids. V lost 5 bases and J lost 7, with 14 bases in between.

The chain employs TRBV5-1 and TRBJ1-4; D not resolved. CDR3 length: 15 residues. The germline V gene encodes CDR1 SGHRS and CDR2 YFSETQ. V lost 1 base to trimming and J lost 0 bases, with 7 bases between them. The CDR3 sequence is CASSLTGTTNEKLFF. In DNA form, the CDR3 reads TGCGCCAGCAGCTTGACGGGGACAACTAATGAAAAACTGTTTTTT.

This sequence joins TRBV10-3 and TRBJ2-3, with D possibly TRBD2 on 5 matching bases. Germline V gene sequence: CDR1 ENHRY, CDR2 SYGVKD. The V end lost 11 bases, the J end lost 0 bases, and 9 bases lay between the germline ends. This CDR3 contains 12 residues. In nucleotides, the CDR3 is TGTGCCGGCGGACTGAGCACAGATACGCAGTATTTT. Residues: CAGGLSTDTQYF.